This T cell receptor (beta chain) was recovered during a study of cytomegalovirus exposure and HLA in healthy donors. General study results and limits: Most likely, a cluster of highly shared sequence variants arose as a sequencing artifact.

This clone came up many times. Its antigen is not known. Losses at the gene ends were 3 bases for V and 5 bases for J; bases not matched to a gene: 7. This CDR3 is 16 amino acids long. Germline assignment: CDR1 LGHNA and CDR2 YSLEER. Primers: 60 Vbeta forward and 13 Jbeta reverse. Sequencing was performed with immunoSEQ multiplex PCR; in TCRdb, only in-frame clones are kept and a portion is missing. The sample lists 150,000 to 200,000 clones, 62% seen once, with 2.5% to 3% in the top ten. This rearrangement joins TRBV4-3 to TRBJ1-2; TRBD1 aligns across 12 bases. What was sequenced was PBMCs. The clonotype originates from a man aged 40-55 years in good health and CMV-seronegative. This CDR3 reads CASSQGGQGARYGYTF. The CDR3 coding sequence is TGCGCCAGCAGCCAGGGGGGACAGGGGGCGCGATATGGCTACACCTTC.